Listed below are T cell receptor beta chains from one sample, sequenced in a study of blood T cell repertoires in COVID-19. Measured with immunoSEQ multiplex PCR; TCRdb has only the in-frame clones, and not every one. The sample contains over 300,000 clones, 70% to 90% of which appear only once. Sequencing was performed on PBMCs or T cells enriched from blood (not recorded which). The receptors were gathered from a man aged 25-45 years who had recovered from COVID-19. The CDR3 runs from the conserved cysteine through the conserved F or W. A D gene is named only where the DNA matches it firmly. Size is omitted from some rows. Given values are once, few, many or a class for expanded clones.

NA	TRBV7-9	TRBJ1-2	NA	TGTGCCAGCAGCTTTGAGATGGGCTACACCTTC	CASSFEMGYTF
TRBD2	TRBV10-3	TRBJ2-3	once	TGTGCCATCAGTTGGACTAGCGTAAGCACAGATACGCAGTATTTT	CAISWTSVSTDTQYF
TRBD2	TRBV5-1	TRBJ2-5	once	TGCGCCAGCAGCTTAACTAGCGGGGGGGAGACCCAGTACTTC	CASSLTSGGETQYF
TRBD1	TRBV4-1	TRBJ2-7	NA	TGCGCCAGCAGCCAAGACGGGACAGGCACCTACGAGCAGTACTTC	CASSQDGTGTYEQYF
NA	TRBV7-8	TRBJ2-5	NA	TGTGCCAGCAGCTTAGGGGAAACTAGCCGGGAGACCCAGTACTTC	CASSLGETSRETQYF
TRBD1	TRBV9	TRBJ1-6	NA	TGTGCCAGCAGCACCCGGACAGGGGAGGCCAATTTGGGAACACCCCTCCACTTT	CASSTRTGEANLGTPLHF
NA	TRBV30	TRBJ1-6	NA	TGTGCCTGGAGCTCCAGCGGCTCCTATAATTCACCCCTCCACTTT	CAWSSSGSYNSPLHF
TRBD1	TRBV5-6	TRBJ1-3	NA	TGTGCCAGCAGGATCACAGGGGACGTCTCTGGAAACACCATATATTTT	CASRITGDVSGNTIYF
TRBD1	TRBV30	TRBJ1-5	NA	TGTGCCTGGAGTAGGGACAGCGGCAATCAGCCCCAGCATTTT	CAWSRDSGNQPQHF
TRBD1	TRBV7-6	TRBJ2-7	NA	TGTGCCAGCAGCTATACAGGGGGGACCTACGAGCAGTACTTC	CASSYTGGTYEQYF